The 30 T cell receptor beta chains listed next were all sequenced from one sample in a study of early T cells in non-severe SARS-CoV-2 infection. A single record per CDR3 protein comes from TCRdb applying MiXCR to the 5' RACE reads. Here the sample spans 65,000 to 75,000 distinct CDR3 sequences, 9.5% to 13% being singletons. Sequencing input: whole blood. The receptors were sampled from an adult who was a healthcare worker with PCR-confirmed SARS-CoV-2 infection or an uninfected control (not recorded which).

This clonotype came up many times. Written as DNA, the CDR3 is TGTGCCAGCTCACCACTTGATAGGAAGATCCCAGATACGCAGTATTTT. Amino acid sequence: CASSPLDRKIPDTQYF. V usage is TRBV18 and J usage is TRBJ2-3; D not resolved. The CDR3 has 16 amino acids. Germline V gene data show CDR1 as KGHSH and CDR2 as LQKENI. The germline V and J ends were trimmed by 1 base and 4 bases, with 15 bases remaining between them.

The sample holds many counts of this clonotype. The chain couples TRBV30 to TRBJ1-1, with D unresolved. Germline V CDR1 and CDR2: GTSNPN, SVGIG (reference sequence). The CDR3 has 15 amino acids. CDR3: CASDSGGRRNTEAFF. CDR3 in DNA: TGTGCTTCAGATAGCGGAGGCCGTAGGAACACTGAAGCTTTCTTT.

This clonotype was seen repeatedly, ten times or more. The chain has TRBV7-3 and TRBJ2-5, with TRBD2 matching over 8 bases. CDR1 is SGHTA, CDR2 FQGTGA, per germline. CDR3 length: 15 residues. The junction had 8 bases not matched to a gene; V was cut back by 5 bases and J by 3 bases. The CDR3 region is CASSPTLSGKETQYF. The DNA of the CDR3 is TGTGCCAGCAGCCCAACCCTTAGCGGGAAAGAGACCCAGTACTTC.

With regard to this clonotype: A single base separates this from a much larger clone, so it may be a read error. This chain links TRBV29-1 with TRBJ1-2; D uncertain. Trimming stripped 4 bases from V and 8 bases from J, with 17 bases between. Germline values: CDR1 SQVTM, CDR2 ANQGSEA. CDR3 size: 13 residues. In DNA form, the CDR3 reads TGCAGCGTTGGAGGAGGGCTAGAAGGCGGCTACACCTTC. Protein product: CSVGGGLEGGYTF.

This clonotype was picked up many times. The chain couples TRBV15 to TRBJ2-1; no firm D call. V dropped 3 bases and J dropped 6 bases, with 9 bases sitting between them. The CDR3 has 13 amino acids. Germline assignment: CDR1 LNHNV and CDR2 YYDKDF (reference sequence). The CDR3 sequence: CATSSQIGNEQFF. CDR3 nucleotides: TGTGCCACCAGCAGTCAGATCGGCAATGAGCAGTTCTTC. The variable domain in full, completed from reference TRBV15 and TRBJ2-1, reads DAMVIQNPRYQVTQFGKPVTLSCSQTLNHNVMYWYQQKSSQAPKLLFHYYDKDFNNEADTPDNFQSRRPNTSFCFLDIRSPGLGDTAMYLCATSSQIGNEQFFGPGTRLTVL.

In this sample, this clonotype turned up a few times. The V gene is TRBV6-2 or TRBV6-3, the J gene TRBJ1-1; 8 bases match TRBD1. Germline V gene lookup returns CDR1 MNHEY and CDR2 SVGEGT. The CDR3 consists of 15 residues. The trim removed 0 bases at V and 4 bases at J, leaving 4 bases unmatched. The CDR3 nucleotides are TGTGCCAGCAGTTACTCTGGACAGGGTGTCACTGAAGCTTTCTTT. Protein: CASSYSGQGVTEAFF.

This chain uses TRBV12-3 or TRBV12-4 with TRBJ1-1, with D hard to call. The CDR3 sequence is 12 residues long. With 3 bases removed from V and 0 bases from J, the gap between germline ends came to 2 bases. CDR3 sequence reads: CASSFLNTEAFF. As DNA, the CDR3 is TGTGCCAGCAGTTTTCTGAACACTGAAGCTTTCTTT.

This chain links TRBV3-1 with TRBJ2-7, with TRBD1 matching 8 bases. The trim removed 4 bases at V and 1 base at J, leaving 3 bases unmatched. Germline-derived CDR1 and CDR2 are LGHDT and YNNKEL (reference sequence). This CDR3 has 14 residues. CDR3 sequence (DNA): TGTGCCAGCAGCCTCGACAGGGGTTCCTACGAGCAGTACTTC. Its translation is CASSLDRGSYEQYF.

The chain uses TRBV7-9 and TRBJ2-7; TRBD1 matches at 9 bases. Per the germline V gene, CDR1 is SEHNR and CDR2 is FQNEAQ (reference sequence). V was pared by 1 base and J by 6 bases, with 4 bases of the junction left unmatched. CDR3 length equals 14 residues. The CDR3 reads CASSLGQGDPEQYF. The CDR3 DNA sequence: TGTGCCAGCAGCTTAGGACAGGGGGACCCCGAGCAGTACTTC.

This clonotype was counted a few times. This sequence joins TRBV7-9 and TRBJ2-3, with 15 positions matching TRBD2. The junction had 5 bases not matched to a gene; V was cut back by 5 bases and J by 5 bases. This CDR3 has 16 residues. Germline lookup yields CDR1 SEHNR and CDR2 FQNEAQ (reference sequence). Written as DNA, the CDR3 is TGTGCCAGCAGCCCTGGACTAGCGGGAGGGGTAGATACGCAGTATTTT. Amino acids: CASSPGLAGGVDTQYF.

This chain connects TRBV12-3 or TRBV12-4 to TRBJ2-1; 8 nucleotides agree with TRBD1. The ends lost 5 bases at V and 2 bases at J; junction bases unmatched: 5. This CDR3 is 15 amino acids long. The DNA for the CDR3 is TGTGCCAGCAGTCGGACAGGGAAGACCTACAATGAGCAGTTCTTC. Residues: CASSRTGKTYNEQFF.

There are a few counts of this clonotype. The V and J genes are TRBV15 and TRBJ1-5; D remains unclear. CDR3 length: 13 residues. Between the trimmed V and J ends, which lost 6 bases and 7 bases, there was a span of 13 bases. CDR1 and CDR2 (germline): LNHNV, YYDKDF (reference sequence). The CDR3 is CATRKGIGQPQHF. The CDR3 nucleotides read TGTGCCACCAGGAAGGGCATAGGACAGCCCCAGCATTTT.

This clonotype came up many times. The genes are TRBV24-1 and TRBJ2-2; D might be TRBD1 (5 bases). The germline V and J ends were trimmed by 1 base and 3 bases, with 8 bases remaining between them. This CDR3 has 15 residues. The V gene's germline CDR1 is KGHDR and CDR2 SFDVKD. The CDR3: CATSDLGRDTGELFF. CDR3 sequence (DNA): TGTGCCACCAGTGATTTAGGCAGGGACACCGGGGAGCTGTTTTTT.

This clonotype was seen at least ten times. The V gene is TRBV9, the J gene TRBJ2-3, with no clear D. This CDR3 has 12 residues. Germline loops: CDR1 SGDLS, CDR2 YYNGEE. V was cut by 1 base and J by 8 bases, with 8 bases left in between. The CDR3 DNA reads TGTGCCAGCAGCGTAACCGAAGGTACGCAGTATTTT. This translates into CASSVTEGTQYF.

The sample holds a few counts of this clonotype. The chain couples TRBV7-2 to TRBJ2-1, with TRBD2 matching over 9 bases. V shed 1 base, J shed 4 bases, and the junction held 5 bases outside the gene matches. This CDR3 contains 16 residues. CDR1 and CDR2 (germline): SGHTA, FQGNSA. This CDR3 reads CASSLEVSGGYNEQFF. In DNA form, the CDR3 reads TGTGCCAGCAGCTTAGAGGTTAGCGGGGGTTACAATGAGCAGTTCTTC.

This chain uses TRBV2 with TRBJ2-7, with D possibly being TRBD2 (5 bases). This CDR3 is built from 12 residues. From germline, CDR1 is SNHLY and CDR2 FYNNEI. V was trimmed by 8 bases and J by 3 bases, leaving 11 bases between them. The CDR3 region has the DNA TGTGCCAGCGAAAAAGAGGGCTACGAGCAGTACTTC. Translating it yields CASEKEGYEQYF. Complete variable domain (other parts from reference TRBV2 and TRBJ2-7): EPEVTQTPSHQVTQMGQEVILRCVPISNHLYFYWYRQILGQKVEFLVSFYNNEISEKSEIFDDQFSVERPDGSNFTLKIRSTKLEDSAMYFCASEKEGYEQYFGPGTRLTVT.

The table lists this clonotype with many counts. The chain joins TRBV7-9 to TRBJ2-1; 9 nucleotides align to TRBD1. The CDR3 consists of 18 residues. From germline, CDR1 is SEHNR and CDR2 FQNEAQ (reference sequence). V trimming: 5 bases; J trimming: 0 bases; junction bases outside the gene matches: 11. In nucleotides, the CDR3 is TGTGCCAGCAGCCCCTACAGGGGGCGCCTGAGCTCCTACAATGAGCAGTTCTTC. Translating it yields CASSPYRGRLSSYNEQFF.

This clonotype was recorded many times. The chain employs TRBV13 and TRBJ2-1; 15 nucleotides match TRBD2. The CDR3 sequence is 17 residues long. With 7 bases clipped from V and 4 bases from J, the junction kept 8 bases outside the gene matches. Germline V gene sequence: CDR1 PRHDT, CDR2 FYEKMQ (reference sequence). The CDR3 DNA reads as TGTGCCAGCACCTGGACTAGCGGGGGGGTCCTTTACAATGAGCAGTTCTTC. Protein sequence: CASTWTSGGVLYNEQFF.

The chain links TRBV29-1 to TRBJ1-3, with no clear D. Germline assignment: CDR1 SQVTM and CDR2 ANQGSEA. Trimming shortened V by 4 bases and J by 3 bases, and 4 bases separated the two germline ends. There are 11 residues in the CDR3. CDR3 DNA: TGCAGCGTTGTTTTTGGAAACACCATATATTTT. It codes for CSVVFGNTIYF.

There are many counts of this clonotype. The chain has TRBV29-1 and TRBJ1-4; weak D call: TRBD1 (5 bases). V was trimmed by 2 bases and J by 6 bases, leaving 10 bases between them. This CDR3 is built from 13 residues. In germline, CDR1 is SQVTM, CDR2 ANQGSEA. The CDR3 spells CSVERDSDEKLFF. The CDR3 DNA sequence: TGCAGCGTTGAACGAGACAGTGATGAAAAACTGTTTTTT.

The chain is built from TRBV5-6 and TRBJ2-7; 9 nucleotides align to TRBD2. Trimming took 4 bases from V and 1 from J; bases not matched to a gene: 9. Germline V gene sequence: CDR1 SGHDT, CDR2 YYEEEE. This CDR3 has 16 amino acids. CDR3 DNA sequence: TGTGCCAGCAGCCGGGCGGGTAGCGGGAGATCCTACGAGCAGTACTTC. Protein product: CASSRAGSGRSYEQYF. Full variable domain (remainder filled in from reference TRBV5-6 and TRBJ2-7): DAGVTQSPTHLIKTRGQQVTLRCSPKSGHDTVSWYQQALGQGPQFIFQYYEEEERQRGNFPDRFSGHQFPNYSSELNVNALLLGDSALYLCASSRAGSGRSYEQYFGPGTRLTVT.

This clonotype was observed many times. J is TRBJ2-7 and V is TRBV7-2; D remains ambiguous. The germline gives CDR1 SGHTA, CDR2 FQGNSA. Between the trimmed V and J ends, which lost 5 bases and 4 bases, there was a span of 15 bases. The CDR3 consists of 14 residues. The CDR3 loop reads CASSMGRDLYEQYF. The CDR3 DNA follows: TGTGCCAGCAGCATGGGCCGCGATCTTTACGAGCAGTACTTC.

V gene TRBV11-3 combines with J gene TRBJ2-3; 7 bases are shared with TRBD2. The CDR3 is 16 residues long. Germline trimming cut 4 bases from V and 2 bases from J; bases unmatched to any gene: 9. CDR1 is SGHNT and CDR2 is YENEEA in the germline V gene. This CDR3 reads CASSSKRDPLTDTQYF. DNA for the CDR3: TGTGCCAGCAGCTCGAAGCGGGATCCCCTCACAGATACGCAGTATTTT.

This clonotype was counted many times. The rearrangement joins TRBV6-6 to TRBJ2-4; a possible D gene is TRBD1 (6 bases). V lost 4 bases and J lost 2, with 9 bases in between. Germline V gene lookup returns CDR1 MNHNY and CDR2 SVGAGI (reference sequence). There are 14 residues in the CDR3. CDR3 sequence reads: CASSSDSSKNIQYF. CDR3 DNA: TGTGCCAGCAGTTCGGACAGTTCCAAAAACATTCAGTACTTC.

This clonotype was observed at least ten times. The chain employs TRBV2 and TRBJ2-2; either TRBD1 or TRBD2 may fit D (5 bases each). The germline V and J ends were trimmed by 6 bases and 3 bases, with 8 bases remaining between them. From germline, CDR1 is SNHLY and CDR2 FYNNEI. This CDR3 spans 13 amino acids. CDR3 protein: CASSGTYTGELFF. CDR3 sequence (DNA): TGTGCCAGCAGCGGGACGTACACCGGGGAGCTGTTTTTT.

Comments on this clonotype: A much larger clone is a single base away; this may be a read error. This rearrangement joins TRBV12-3 or TRBV12-4 to TRBJ2-7, with TRBD2 identical over 8 bases. This CDR3 is built from 14 residues. V was clipped by 6 bases and J by 6 bases; unmatched bases: 10. Written as DNA, the CDR3 is TGTGCCAGCAGCCGGTGGGGTAGCGGGATCGAGCAGTACTTC. Translation gives CASSRWGSGIEQYF.

J is TRBJ2-3 and V is TRBV27; D is perhaps TRBD2 (5 bases). Germline V gives CDR1 MNHEY, CDR2 SMNVEV (reference sequence). Deletions cut 3 bases from V and 2 bases from J, with 12 bases between. This CDR3 contains 15 residues. The CDR3 bases are TGTGCCAGCAGTTTCGACGCCGGGGACACAGATACGCAGTATTTT. This translates into CASSFDAGDTDTQYF.

This clonotype was counted a few times. This chain connects TRBV9 to TRBJ2-7; D gene unclear. This CDR3 comprises 14 residues. Trimming cost V 3 bases and J 6 bases, with 16 bases left between them. The germline CDR1 and CDR2 sequences are SGDLS and YYNGEE. CDR3 DNA sequence: TGTGCCAGCAGCGCGGACGTCCCCCCCTTCGAGCAGTACTTC. This sequence encodes CASSADVPPFEQYF.

The chain couples TRBV11-3 to TRBJ2-7; possible D gene TRBD2, 6 bases. Germline values: CDR1 SGHNT, CDR2 YENEEA. This CDR3 contains 16 residues. V was cut by 0 bases and J by 3 bases, with 15 bases left in between. The CDR3: CASSLDPGGTFYEQYF. The CDR3 coding sequence is TGTGCCAGCAGCTTAGATCCGGGCGGGACCTTCTACGAGCAGTACTTC.

The chain has TRBV5-1 and TRBJ2-1, with 8 bases lining up with TRBD1. The CDR3 loop spans 15 amino acids. Germline V gene data show CDR1 as SGHRS and CDR2 as YFSETQ. The V and J ends lost 0 bases and 7 bases, in that order; junction bases with no gene match: 6. DNA of the CDR3: TGCGCCAGCAGCTTGGCAGGGGGCGGTCTAAATGAGCAGTTCTTC. Translating gives CASSLAGGGLNEQFF. Supplemented by reference TRBV5-1 and TRBJ2-1, the full variable domain reads KAGVTQTPRYLIKTRGQQVTLSCSPISGHRSVSWYQQTPGQGLQFLFEYFSETQRNKGNFPGRFSGRQFSNSRSEMNVSTLELGDSALYLCASSLAGGGLNEQFFGPGTRLTVL.